The 20 T cell receptor beta chains below come from one sample, sequenced in a study of cytomegalovirus exposure and HLA in healthy donors listed by TCRdb under 2017. The library was obtained by the immunoSEQ multiplex PCR assay. A mixture of 60 forward primers for TCR Vbeta segments and 13 reverse primers for TCR Jbeta segments was used in the multiplex PCR. In its TCRdb copy, this immuneACCESS table keeps in-frame sequences only and misses some clones. Where compared with another copy, unresolved V genes explain less than half of these, and the others have no known cause. Present in this sample are roughly 120,000 clones, roughly 81% of which were seen just once. The ten largest make up about 1% of the sample. The sequenced material came from PBMCs. These receptors came from a young woman in good health and CMV-seronegative.

The rearrangement links TRBV9 to TRBJ2-7; TRBD1 matches 10 bases. J lost 2 bases, V lost 0 bases, and 2 bases had no gene match. This CDR3 is 15 amino acids long. Germline V gene data show CDR1 as SGDLS and CDR2 as YYNGEE. The CDR3 spells CASSVGDRGPYEQYF. CDR3 nucleotides: TGTGCCAGCAGCGTAGGGGACAGGGGACCCTACGAGCAGTACTTC.

The chain is built from TRBV6-4 and TRBJ1-5; D is possibly TRBD1 (5 bases). CDR1 is MRHNA, CDR2 SNTAGT, per germline. Trimming pared 8 bases from V and 7 bases from J, leaving 15 bases between. This CDR3 spans 13 amino acids. The DNA for the CDR3 is TGTGCCAGCTCGGCGGGACGGGGCCAGCCCCAGCATTTT. It specifies CASSAGRGQPQHF.

The chain recombines TRBV25-1 with TRBJ1-1; D is unclear. The germline V gene has CDR1 MGHDK and CDR2 SYGVNS. CDR3 length: 15 residues. Trimming took off 1 base at V and 3 bases at J, with 12 bases between the two ends. CDR3 in DNA: TGTGCCAGCAGTGAATCGGCAGGACTACACACTGAAGCTTTCTTT. This gives the protein CASSESAGLHTEAFF. The complete variable domain, with remaining parts taken from reference TRBV25-1 and TRBJ1-1, reads EADIYQTPRYLVIGTGKKITLECSQTMGHDKMYWYQQDPGMELHLIHYSYGVNSTEKGDLSSESTVSRIRTEHFPLTLESARPSHTSQYLCASSESAGLHTEAFFGQGTRLTVV.

V and J are TRBV28 and TRBJ2-2; tentative D call: TRBD1 (5 bases). Per the germline V gene, CDR1 is MDHEN and CDR2 is SYDVKM. There are 15 residues in the CDR3. V lost 2 bases and J lost 0, with 7 bases in between. The chain's CDR3 is CASSLAQANTGELFF. CDR3 DNA sequence: TGTGCCAGCAGTTTAGCACAGGCGAACACCGGGGAGCTGTTTTTT. Drawing the rest from reference TRBV28 and TRBJ2-2, the complete variable domain is DVKVTQSSRYLVKRTGEKVFLECVQDMDHENMFWYRQDPGLGLRLIYFSYDVKMKEKGDIPEGYSVSREKKERFSLILESASTNQTSMYLCASSLAQANTGELFFGEGSRLTVL.

CDR3: CASSSRDWENEQFF. CDR3 bases: TGTGCCAGCAGCTCACGGGACTGGGAGAATGAGCAGTTCTTC. This rearrangement joins TRBV13 to TRBJ2-1; TRBD2 might be the D (6 bases). The CDR3 has 14 residues. Trimming removed 4 bases at V and 7 bases at J, with 14 bases between. Germline V gene data show CDR1 as PRHDT and CDR2 as FYEKMQ (reference sequence).

The chain uses TRBV4-3 and TRBJ2-2, with 8 bases fitting TRBD2. The length of the CDR3 is 15 residues. Germline loops: CDR1 LGHNA, CDR2 YSLEER. V shed 1 base, J shed 7 bases, and the junction held 5 bases outside the gene matches. The CDR3 sequence is CASSQVEREFGELFF. CDR3 DNA: TGCGCCAGCAGCCAAGTTGAGCGGGAGTTCGGGGAGCTGTTTTTT.

This clone appeared a few times. V usage is TRBV29-1 and J usage is TRBJ1-4; D is ambiguous. The CDR3 is made up of 11 amino acids. The germline V gene encodes CDR1 SQVTM and CDR2 ANQGSEA. The ends were cut back, 7 bases at V and 5 bases at J, with 8 bases in the middle. In nucleotides, the CDR3 is TGCAGCGCCGGAGAAAATGAAAAACTGTTTTTT. It translates to CSAGENEKLFF.

V usage is TRBV6-5 and J usage is TRBJ2-7; TRBD1 matches 9 bases. Germline values: CDR1 MNHEY, CDR2 SVGAGI. The CDR3 is 16 residues long. V shed 3 bases and J 3 bases; nucleotides not matched to a gene: 9. CDR3: CASSYRFPGQGYEQYF. The CDR3 DNA reads as TGTGCCAGCAGTTATCGGTTCCCGGGACAGGGCTACGAGCAGTACTTC.

The chain employs TRBV29-1 and TRBJ2-5; 8 bases are shared with TRBD1. Germline CDR1 is SQVTM and CDR2 is ANQGSEA. This CDR3 region has 14 residues. Trimming removed 0 bases from V and 7 bases from J; junction bases left unmatched: 7. CDR3 region: CSVEDRQGARTQYF. The CDR3 DNA is TGCAGCGTTGAAGATCGGCAGGGGGCTAGGACCCAGTACTTC.

The genes are TRBV9 and TRBJ2-1; 8 bases agree with TRBD1. V lost 4 bases, J lost 5 bases, and 5 bases stayed unmatched. CDR3 length equals 14 residues. Germline assignment: CDR1 SGDLS and CDR2 YYNGEE. The CDR3 DNA follows: TGTGCCAGCAGCAGGGGACAGGCCGACAATGAGCAGTTCTTC. As protein: CASSRGQADNEQFF.

This sequence joins TRBV30 and TRBJ2-1; 15 bases line up with TRBD2. The V and J ends lost 7 bases and 0 bases, in that order; junction bases with no gene match: 19. The germline gives CDR1 GTSNPN, CDR2 SVGIG (reference sequence). The length of the CDR3 is 21 residues. CDR3 region: CAFRGTDWTSGGGSSYNEQFF. The CDR3 DNA reads TGTGCCTTCAGGGGGACAGACTGGACTAGCGGGGGGGGGAGCTCCTACAATGAGCAGTTCTTC.

V usage is TRBV30 and J usage is TRBJ1-5; D may be TRBD1 (6 bases). V lost 4 bases and J lost 4, with 11 bases in between. Germline V gene sequence: CDR1 GTSNPN, CDR2 SVGIG (reference sequence). This CDR3 is 13 amino acids long. The CDR3, as DNA: TGTGCCTGGACTAGGACAGAAAATCAGCCCCAGCATTTT. It translates to CAWTRTENQPQHF. Variable domain in full (rest from reference TRBV30 and TRBJ1-5): SQTIHQWPATLVQPVGSPLSLECTVEGTSNPNLYWYRQAAGRGLQLLFYSVGIGQISSEVPQNLSASRPQDRQFILSSKKLLLSDSGFYLCAWTRTENQPQHFGDGTRLSIL.

The rearrangement joins TRBV7-8 to TRBJ1-2, with 8 nucleotides matching TRBD1. From germline, CDR1 is SGHVS and CDR2 FQNEAQ. The CDR3 runs to 13 residues. After removal of 6 bases from V and 4 bases from J, the junction contained 4 bases not matched to a gene. CDR3 nucleotide sequence: TGTGCCAGCAGTCAGGACAGGGTCTATGGCTACACCTTC. It translates to CASSQDRVYGYTF.

The chain joins TRBV29-1 to TRBJ1-2; 7 bases map to TRBD1. Germline assignment: CDR1 SQVTM and CDR2 ANQGSEA. V gave up 2 bases and J gave up 3 bases; unmatched junction bases: 6. The CDR3 loop spans 14 amino acids. CDR3 in amino acids: CSVERQGVDYGYTF. CDR3 nucleotide sequence: TGCAGCGTTGAACGTCAGGGGGTGGACTATGGCTACACCTTC. Complete variable domain (other parts from reference TRBV29-1 and TRBJ1-2): SAVISQKPSRDICQRGTSLTIQCQVDSQVTMMFWYRQQPGQSLTLIATANQGSEATYESGFVIDKFPISRPNLTFSTLTVSNMSPEDSSIYLCSVERQGVDYGYTFGSGTRLTVV.

The chain employs TRBV4-3 and TRBJ2-3, with TRBD2 matching over 10 bases. V shed 4 bases, J shed 1 base, and the junction held 8 bases outside the gene matches. CDR1 is LGHNA, CDR2 YSLEER, per germline. The CDR3 is 17 residues long. The CDR3 sequence is CASSPYSAGGGTDTQYF. The CDR3, as DNA: TGCGCCAGCAGCCCCTATTCAGCGGGAGGGGGCACAGATACGCAGTATTTT.

This clone was found a few times. The chain uses TRBV11-3 and TRBJ2-1, with 8 bases matching TRBD1. The V gene's germline CDR1 is SGHNT and CDR2 YENEEA. Unmatched junction bases numbered 12, after V lost 5 bases and J lost 6 bases. CDR3 length equals 16 residues. This CDR3 reads CASSAQGAETGNEQFF. The DNA of the CDR3 is TGTGCCAGCAGCGCGCAGGGGGCTGAGACAGGCAATGAGCAGTTCTTC.

This clone was recorded a few times. CDR3 loop: CASSYTTGQSTYEQYF. The CDR3 region has the DNA TGTGCCAGCAGTTACACCACAGGACAATCAACCTACGAGCAGTACTTC. The chain links TRBV6-6 to TRBJ2-7; a possible D gene is TRBD1 (5 bases). This CDR3 region has 16 residues. The V gene lost 2 bases and the J gene lost 2 bases, with 16 bases spanning the gap. Germline CDR1 and CDR2: MNHNY and SVGAGI (reference sequence).

The rearrangement joins TRBV4-1 to TRBJ2-4; TRBD2 aligns across 10 bases. The CDR3 covers 17 residues. The V gene end was trimmed by 3 bases and the J gene end by 2 bases; junction bases not matched to a gene: 7. Germline-derived CDR1 and CDR2 are MGHRA and YSYEKL. For the CDR3, the DNA is TGCGCCAGCAGCCATGCTAGCGGGAGAGGAACCAAAAACATTCAGTACTTC. This codes for CASSHASGRGTKNIQYF.

This clone was detected only a few times. The V gene is TRBV18, the J gene TRBJ1-1; 7 positions agree with TRBD1. The length of the CDR3 is 16 residues. V was clipped by 4 bases and J by 0 bases; unmatched bases: 8. Germline-derived CDR1 and CDR2 are KGHSH and LQKENI. The CDR3 reads CASSRGQLEMNTEAFF. The CDR3 DNA sequence: TGTGCCAGCTCACGGGGACAGTTAGAGATGAACACTGAAGCTTTCTTT.

The J gene is TRBJ1-2, the V gene TRBV5-1; 9 bases line up with TRBD1. Germline CDR1 and CDR2: SGHRS and YFSETQ. This CDR3 region has 17 residues. With V trimmed by 4 bases and J by 7 bases, 17 bases remained unmatched. The CDR3 reads CASSLGPPGQGMGGYTF. Here the CDR3 DNA reads TGCGCCAGCAGCCTCGGTCCACCGGGACAGGGAATGGGTGGCTACACCTTC.